Listed here are 3 T cell receptor beta chains from one sample, sequenced in a study of T-cell reconstitution after alpha-beta-depleted transplantation in children. Unique molecular identifiers were incorporated into the prepared TCRbeta library. TCRdb redid the calling of the PCR reads with MiXCR, one entry per CDR3 protein. Among approximately 400,000 distinct CDR3 sequences, roughly 16% were seen once, and the ten largest hold less than 30%. This specimen consisted of PBMCs, mostly from graft donor cells, obtained 360 days after TCRalphabeta/CD19-depleted stem cell transplant. These receptors all stem from a boy in the first two years of life who had a stem cell transplant for Wiskott-Aldrich syndrome, so the T cells may come from the graft donor.

Only a few counts were recorded for this clonotype. This chain links TRBV3-1 with TRBJ1-1; a weak D match, TRBD1 (6 bases). CDR3 length: 14 residues. Trimming cost V 4 bases and J 3 bases, with 12 bases left between them. Germline V gene data show CDR1 as LGHDT and CDR2 as YNNKEL (reference sequence). The CDR3 bases are TGTGCCAGCAGCCCCGAGACAGGATACACTGAAGCTTTCTTT. Translated, it gives CASSPETGYTEAFF.

The chain is built from TRBV15 and TRBJ1-1; no firm D call. CDR3 length: 12 residues. The V end was cut by 3 bases, the J end by 4 bases, with 6 bases between. The germline V gene encodes CDR1 LNHNV and CDR2 YYDKDF (reference sequence). CDR3 in DNA: TGTGCCACCAGCAGGAGTGGCACTGAAGCTTTCTTT. This gives the protein CATSRSGTEAFF. Combining the CDR3 with reference TRBV15 and TRBJ1-1 gives the whole variable domain DAMVIQNPRYQVTQFGKPVTLSCSQTLNHNVMYWYQQKSSQAPKLLFHYYDKDFNNEADTPDNFQSRRPNTSFCFLDIRSPGLGDTAMYLCATSRSGTEAFFGQGTRLTVV.

This chain uses TRBV28 with TRBJ2-5; TRBD1 is a possible D gene (6 bases). Germline lookup yields CDR1 MDHEN and CDR2 SYDVKM. Trimming pared 1 base from V and 7 bases from J, leaving 10 bases between. The CDR3 sequence is 13 residues long. Written as DNA, the CDR3 is TGTGCCAGCAGTTTATTGGACAGCAGGACCCAGTACTTC. Translation: CASSLLDSRTQYF.